This T cell receptor (beta chain) was sequenced in a study of blood T cell repertoires in COVID-19. Study summary: Sample material is recorded as cDNA or gDNA derived from T cells, B-cell-depleted T cells, or PBMCs.

Per the study methods: Amplification of reference gene primers was used by the study to estimate nucleated cell counts. The protocol was immunoSEQ multiplex PCR, while the TCRdb copy is restricted to in-frame clones and leaves out a portion. That table is the source of V, J and clone size, and D and trimming were worked out from the DNA. The table includes approximately 270,000 clones, approximately 89% detected once. The V segment lost 1 base and the J segment 2 bases; nucleotides outside the gene matches: 1. CDR1 is SGHAT and CDR2 is FQNNGV in the germline V gene. The CDR3 covers 15 residues. The sample consisted of peripheral blood. The rearrangement uses TRBV11-2 and TRBJ1-4; 7 positions agree with TRBD1. This TCR derives from a woman in her thirties with COVID-19, enrolled during active disease. For the CDR3, the DNA is TGTGCCAGCAGCTTAGGGACAGGTACTAATGAAAAACTGTTTTTT. It is translated as CASSLGTGTNEKLFF.